Presented here are 5 T cell receptor beta chains from one specimen sequenced in a study of blood T cell repertoires in COVID-19. The repertoire was sequenced with immunoSEQ multiplex PCR; TCRdb's copy has only in-frame clones and lacks some. The sample gives 40,000 or so clones, around 85% of which show up once; about 4.9% is in the top ten. Material for sequencing was peripheral blood. The receptor source for this set is a man aged 50-59 years with active COVID-19.

The V call is TRBV11-3, the J call TRBJ2-7; TRBD2 might be the D (6 bases). With 1 base removed from V and 2 bases from J, the gap between germline ends came to 9 bases. There are 14 residues in the CDR3. Germline CDR1 SGHNT, CDR2 YENEEA. CDR3 sequence (DNA): TGTGCCAGCAGCTTAGGGGCGGGGACCTACGAGCAGTACTTC. Encoded protein: CASSLGAGTYEQYF.

This rearrangement joins TRBV28 to TRBJ1-2, with 7 bases identical to TRBD1. Trimming removed 6 bases from V and 7 bases from J; junction bases left unmatched: 8. This CDR3 region has 13 residues. Germline loops: CDR1 MDHEN, CDR2 SYDVKM. The CDR3 spells CASSRGGSGGYTF. In nucleotides, the CDR3 is TGTGCCAGCAGCCGAGGGGGCTCGGGTGGCTACACCTTC.

This chain joins TRBV5-1 and TRBJ2-7; 7 nucleotides align to TRBD1. Germline lookup yields CDR1 SGHRS and CDR2 YFSETQ. The CDR3 consists of 15 residues. V lost 0 bases to trimming and J lost 1 base; unmatched junction nucleotides: 4. Here the CDR3 reads CASSLDGTASYEQYF. The CDR3 DNA reads as TGCGCCAGCAGCTTGGACGGGACAGCATCCTACGAGCAGTACTTC.

The rearrangement links TRBV5-1 to TRBJ2-1; D is unclear. Germline V gene lookup returns CDR1 SGHRS and CDR2 YFSETQ. Trimming left V 7 bases short and J 2 bases short, with 10 bases between. This CDR3 has 13 amino acids. The CDR3 DNA reads TGCGCCAGCTCCGTTTTAACCTACAATGAGCAGTTCTTC. Protein product: CASSVLTYNEQFF.

CDR3 residues: CASSTKREPTYNEQFF. The DNA for the CDR3 is TGTGCCAGCAGCACTAAGCGGGAGCCGACCTACAATGAGCAGTTCTTC. The J gene is TRBJ2-1, the V gene TRBV27; 8 bases are shared with TRBD2. Unmatched junction bases numbered 9, after V lost 6 bases and J lost 2 bases. Germline CDR1 is MNHEY and CDR2 is SMNVEV (reference sequence). This CDR3 spans 16 amino acids.